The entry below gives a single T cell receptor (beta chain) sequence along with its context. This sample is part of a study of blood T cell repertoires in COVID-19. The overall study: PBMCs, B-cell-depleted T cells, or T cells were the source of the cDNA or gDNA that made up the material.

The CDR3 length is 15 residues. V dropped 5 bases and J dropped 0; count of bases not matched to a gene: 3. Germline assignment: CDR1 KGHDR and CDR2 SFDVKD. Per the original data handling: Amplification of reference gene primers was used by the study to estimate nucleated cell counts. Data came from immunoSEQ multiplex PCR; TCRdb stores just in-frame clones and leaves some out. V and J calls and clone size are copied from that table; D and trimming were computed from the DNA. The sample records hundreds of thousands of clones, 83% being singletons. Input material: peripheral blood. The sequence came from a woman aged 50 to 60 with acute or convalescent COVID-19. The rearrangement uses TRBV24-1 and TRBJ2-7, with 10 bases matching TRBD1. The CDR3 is CATSGGQGVSYEQYF. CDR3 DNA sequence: TGTGCCACCAGTGGAGGACAGGGGGTCTCCTACGAGCAGTACTTC.